A single sample is the source of the 17 T cell receptor beta chains below, sequenced in a study of blood T cell repertoires in COVID-19. Profiling relied on immunoSEQ multiplex PCR, and the TCRdb table lists in-frame clones only, not all of them. Of around 230,000 clones listed, about 85% were seen once; the top ten hold roughly 0.69%. The sequenced sample consisted of peripheral blood. The receptors here all came from a man in his forties with acute or convalescent COVID-19.

This chain links TRBV5-1 with TRBJ1-3, with a possible D match to TRBD1 (5 bases). Trimming left V 3 bases short and J 7 bases short, with 11 bases between. The CDR3 consists of 13 residues. The germline gives CDR1 SGHRS, CDR2 YFSETQ. The CDR3 sequence is CASSSDRFNTIYF. CDR3 sequence (DNA): TGCGCCAGCAGCTCTGACAGATTTAACACCATATATTTT.

The chain uses TRBV2 and TRBJ1-5; D possibly corresponds to TRBD1 (5 bases). V dropped 7 bases and J dropped 4 bases, with 17 bases sitting between them. This CDR3 is 15 amino acids long. Per germline, CDR1 SNHLY and CDR2 FYNNEI. CDR3 region: CASIQGGAGNQPQHF. Written as DNA, the CDR3 is TGTGCCAGCATTCAGGGTGGTGCTGGAAATCAGCCCCAGCATTTT.

This clone was recorded a few times. As DNA, the CDR3 is TGTGCCAGCAGCCCAGATGACTACCGCAATGAGCAGTTCTTC. It specifies CASSPDDYRNEQFF. This sequence joins TRBV9 and TRBJ2-1; weak D call: TRBD2 (5 bases). V lost 4 bases and J lost 6, with 14 bases in between. Germline loops: CDR1 SGDLS, CDR2 YYNGEE. The CDR3 length is 14 residues.

V is TRBV6-1 and J is TRBJ1-2; TRBD1 agrees at 7 bases. The junction had 9 bases not matched to a gene; V was cut back by 2 bases and J by 0 bases. This CDR3 spans 17 amino acids. Germline V gene lookup returns CDR1 MNHNS and CDR2 SASEGT. The CDR3 DNA reads as TGTGCCAGCAGTGAAACCCGGACAGGTAGAGCTAACTATGGCTACACCTTC. It specifies CASSETRTGRANYGYTF.

This rearrangement joins TRBV6-4 to TRBJ2-3; 7 bases agree with TRBD2. The CDR3 totals 16 residues. Germline CDR1 and CDR2: MRHNA and SNTAGT. V lost 0 bases to trimming and J lost 6 bases; unmatched junction nucleotides: 9. The CDR3, as DNA: TGTGCCAGCAGTGACTCGGGGGGGGACGGATTGGATACGCAGTATTTT. Translated, it gives CASSDSGGDGLDTQYF.

The chain carries TRBV27 and TRBJ2-3, with D uncertain. Germline CDR1 is MNHEY and CDR2 is SMNVEV (reference sequence). This CDR3 is built from 15 residues. V was shortened by 0 bases and J by 1 base, with 8 bases between the two germline ends. CDR3 nucleotide sequence: TGTGCCAGCAGTTTATCGCAACAGCGCACAGATACGCAGTATTTT. It translates to CASSLSQQRTDTQYF.

This clone was observed a few times. The chain uses TRBV6-6 and TRBJ2-1; 8 nucleotides align to TRBD1. The CDR3 covers 16 residues. V lost 6 bases to trimming and J lost 2 bases; unmatched junction nucleotides: 9. Germline values: CDR1 MNHNY, CDR2 SVGAGI (reference sequence). The CDR3 nucleotides read TGTGCCAGCAGCCTATACGACAGGGGTGCCTACAATGAGCAGTTCTTC. Translating gives CASSLYDRGAYNEQFF.

This clone is a singleton in its sample. The J gene is TRBJ2-7, the V gene TRBV11-2; tentatively, D is TRBD2 (6 bases). The germline V and J ends were trimmed by 7 bases and 3 bases, with 16 bases remaining between them. The germline V gene has CDR1 SGHAT and CDR2 FQNNGV. The CDR3 is made up of 14 amino acids. The CDR3: CASTGGIQLYEQYF. CDR3 nucleotide sequence: TGTGCCAGCACCGGCGGGATCCAACTCTACGAGCAGTACTTC.

The chain recombines TRBV7-3 with TRBJ2-3, with D possibly matching TRBD2 (6 bases). Germline V gene data show CDR1 as SGHTA and CDR2 as FQGTGA. The V and J ends lost 4 bases and 4 bases respectively, with 9 bases between them. The CDR3 is made up of 13 amino acids. The CDR3 spells CASSSGRSDTQYF. CDR3 DNA sequence: TGTGCCAGCAGCTCAGGGAGGTCAGATACGCAGTATTTT.

V gene TRBV6-5 combines with J gene TRBJ2-7; D might be TRBD2 (6 bases). The CDR3 has 15 residues. Germline loops: CDR1 MNHEY, CDR2 SVGAGI. V lost 7 bases and J lost 3, with 19 bases in between. CDR3 region: CASMSWGVENYEQYF. The CDR3 DNA follows: TGTGCCAGCATGTCATGGGGGGTTGAAAACTACGAGCAGTACTTC.

V is TRBV10-3 and J is TRBJ2-5, with 8 bases fitting TRBD1. V dropped 8 bases and J dropped 3; count of bases not matched to a gene: 11. CDR1 and CDR2 (germline): ENHRY, SYGVKD. The CDR3 loop spans 15 amino acids. This chain's CDR3 is CAIRLQEQGEETQYF. The DNA of the CDR3 is TGTGCCATCCGCCTACAAGAACAGGGGGAAGAGACCCAGTACTTC.

This clone was counted a few times. This sequence joins TRBV24-1 and TRBJ1-5; 8 nucleotides line up with TRBD1. This CDR3 has 14 amino acids. The V and J ends lost 6 bases and 2 bases, in that order; junction bases with no gene match: 2. Germline loops: CDR1 KGHDR, CDR2 SFDVKD. In DNA form, the CDR3 reads TGTGCCACCAGTTCAGGGGGCCGCAATCAGCCCCAGCATTTT. Protein sequence: CATSSGGRNQPQHF.

The chain has TRBV7-2 and TRBJ2-7; D is ambiguous. V gave up 1 base and J gave up 0 bases, with 10 bases separating them. CDR1 is SGHTA and CDR2 is FQGNSA in the germline V gene. The CDR3 has 15 residues. Here the CDR3 DNA reads TGTGCCAGCAGCTTAGAGGTTTACAGCTCCTACGAGCAGTACTTC. Residues: CASSLEVYSSYEQYF.

The V and J genes are TRBV28 and TRBJ2-7, with TRBD1 matching over 7 bases. Germline-derived CDR1 and CDR2 are MDHEN and SYDVKM. After removal of 0 bases from V and 5 bases from J, the junction contained 4 bases not matched to a gene. The CDR3 covers 14 residues. The CDR3 is CASSLWQGDNEQYF. The CDR3 DNA reads as TGTGCCAGCAGTTTATGGCAGGGGGACAACGAGCAGTACTTC.

The chain recombines TRBV30 with TRBJ2-1; TRBD2 matches at 10 bases. This CDR3 has 13 amino acids. Unmatched junction bases numbered 3, after V lost 4 bases and J lost 6 bases. CDR1 GTSNPN and CDR2 SVGIG come from the germline V gene (reference sequence). Here the CDR3 reads CAWTSSGSNEQFF. In nucleotides, the CDR3 is TGTGCCTGGACCTCTAGCGGGAGCAATGAGCAGTTCTTC.

The rearrangement links TRBV29-1 to TRBJ2-1, with D uncertain. V gave up 5 bases and J gave up 8 bases, with 16 bases separating them. The germline gives CDR1 SQVTM, CDR2 ANQGSEA. The CDR3 is made up of 13 amino acids. In DNA, the CDR3 is TGCAGCGTTCCCCAGACTCGAGGAGATGAGCAGTTCTTC. Its translation: CSVPQTRGDEQFF.

The rearrangement joins TRBV9 to TRBJ1-4, with TRBD1 matching over 8 bases. Germline V gene lookup returns CDR1 SGDLS and CDR2 YYNGEE. Trimming took 3 bases from V and 5 from J; bases not matched to a gene: 6. The CDR3 length is 15 residues. In nucleotides, the CDR3 is TGTGCCAGCAGCGCCCGGACAGGGAGGAATGAAAAACTGTTTTTT. Translating it yields CASSARTGRNEKLFF.